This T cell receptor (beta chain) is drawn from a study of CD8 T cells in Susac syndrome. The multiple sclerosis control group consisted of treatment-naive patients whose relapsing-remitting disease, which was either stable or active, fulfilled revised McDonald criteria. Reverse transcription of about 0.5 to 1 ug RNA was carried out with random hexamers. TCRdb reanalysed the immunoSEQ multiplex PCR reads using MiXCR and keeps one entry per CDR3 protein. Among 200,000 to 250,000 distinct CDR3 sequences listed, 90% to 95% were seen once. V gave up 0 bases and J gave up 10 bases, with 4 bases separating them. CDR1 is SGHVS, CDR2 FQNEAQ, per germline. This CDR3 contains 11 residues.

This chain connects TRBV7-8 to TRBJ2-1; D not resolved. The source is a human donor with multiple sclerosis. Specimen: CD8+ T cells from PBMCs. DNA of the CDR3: TGTGCCAGCAGCTTAGCCCCCGAGCAGTTCTTC. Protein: CASSLAPEQFF. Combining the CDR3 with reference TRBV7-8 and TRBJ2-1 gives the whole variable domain GAGVSQSPRYKVAKRGQDVALRCDPISGHVSLFWYQQALGQGPEFLTYFQNEAQLDKSGLPSDRFFAERPEGSVSTLKIQRTQQEDSAVYLCASSLAPEQFFGPGTRLTVL.